This T cell receptor beta chain stems from a study of blood T cells in healthy people across ages. A second PCR, run for about 7 to 12 cycles, used a sample-barcoded 5' primer plus a J-beta primer mix. TCRdb redid the calling of the 5' RACE reads with MiXCR, one entry per CDR3 protein. The table records about 1.5 million distinct CDR3 sequences, approximately 43% of them present only once. This clonotype has a handful of counts. V was shortened by 8 bases and J by 5 bases, with 14 bases between the two germline ends. This CDR3 is built from 12 residues. Germline V gene lookup returns CDR1 SQVTM and CDR2 ANQGSEA.

The chain recombines TRBV29-1 with TRBJ2-3; D is possibly TRBD1 (7 bases). This sequence originates from a woman younger than 30 in good health. The sequencing input was blood. DNA of the CDR3: TGCAGCTCTTACAGGGGAGGAGATACGCAGTATTTT. It codes for CSSYRGGDTQYF.